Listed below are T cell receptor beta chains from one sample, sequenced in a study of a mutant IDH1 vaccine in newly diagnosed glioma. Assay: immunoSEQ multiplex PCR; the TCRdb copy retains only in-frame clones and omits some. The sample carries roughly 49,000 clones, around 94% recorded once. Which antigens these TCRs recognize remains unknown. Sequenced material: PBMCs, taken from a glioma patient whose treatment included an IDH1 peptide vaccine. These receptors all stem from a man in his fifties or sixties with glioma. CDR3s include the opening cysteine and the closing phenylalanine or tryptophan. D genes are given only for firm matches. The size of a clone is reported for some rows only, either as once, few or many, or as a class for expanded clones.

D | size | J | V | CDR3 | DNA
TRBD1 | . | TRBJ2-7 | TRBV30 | CAWSEGQGLYEQYF | TGTGCCTGGAGTGAGGGACAGGGACTCTACGAGCAGTACTTC
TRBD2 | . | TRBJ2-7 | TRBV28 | CASSLSAGTYEQYF | TGTGCCAGCAGTTTATCAGCGGGGACCTACGAGCAGTACTTC
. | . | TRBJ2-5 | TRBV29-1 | CSVSRDGDQETQYF | TGCAGCGTTTCACGGGACGGGGACCAAGAGACCCAGTACTTC
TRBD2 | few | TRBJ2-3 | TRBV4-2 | CASSQDRGGGADTQYF | TGTGCCAGCAGCCAAGATCGAGGCGGGGGGGCAGATACGCAGTATTTT
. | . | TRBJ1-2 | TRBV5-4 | CASSAPRGNYGYTF | TGTGCCAGCAGCGCCCCCCGGGGGAACTATGGCTACACCTTC
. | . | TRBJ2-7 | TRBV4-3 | CASSQSWTLTYEQYF | TGCGCCAGCAGCCAATCGTGGACGTTAACCTACGAGCAGTACTTC
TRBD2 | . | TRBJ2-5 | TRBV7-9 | CASSLGTSGGPQYF | TGTGCCAGCAGCTTAGGGACTAGCGGGGGACCCCAGTACTTC
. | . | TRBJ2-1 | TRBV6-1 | CASIRDRTSYNEQFF | TGTGCCAGCATTAGAGACAGGACCTCCTACAATGAGCAGTTCTTC
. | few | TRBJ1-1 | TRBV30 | CAWSGGGGQLIKAFF | TGTGCCTGGAGTGGAGGGGGTGGGCAACTCATCAAAGCTTTCTTT
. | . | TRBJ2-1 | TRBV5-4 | CASSVGEAGEQFF | TGTGCCAGCAGCGTGGGGGAAGCTGGTGAGCAGTTCTTC
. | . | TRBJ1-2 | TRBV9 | CASRGTVGYTF | TGTGCCAGCAGGGGGACTGTTGGCTACACCTTC
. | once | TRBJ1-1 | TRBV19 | CASSRGYTEAFF | TGTGCCAGTAGTAGGGGATACACTGAAGCTTTCTTT
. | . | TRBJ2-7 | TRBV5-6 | CASSFQGEGYEQYF | TGTGCCAGCAGCTTTCAGGGGGAGGGGTACGAGCAGTACTTC
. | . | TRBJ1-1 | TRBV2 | CASRQSGGASTEAFF | TGTGCCAGCCGGCAATCGGGGGGGGCAAGCACTGAAGCTTTCTTT
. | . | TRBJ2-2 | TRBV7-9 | CASSLGQLNTGELFF | TGTGCCAGCAGCTTAGGACAGCTTAACACCGGGGAGCTGTTTTTT
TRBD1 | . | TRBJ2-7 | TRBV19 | CASSIRGRQGANEQYF | TGTGCCAGTAGTATACGGGGCCGACAGGGGGCGAACGAGCAGTACTTC
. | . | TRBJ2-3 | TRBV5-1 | CASSLAGTQGRDTQYF | TGCGCCAGCAGCTTGGCCGGTACCCAGGGAAGAGATACGCAGTATTTT
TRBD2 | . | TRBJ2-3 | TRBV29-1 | CSVEVTGGRPDTQYF | TGCAGCGTTGAAGTCACGGGAGGGCGACCAGATACGCAGTATTTT
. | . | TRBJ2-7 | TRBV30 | CAYRQTSSYEQYF | TGTGCCTATCGACAGACCAGCTCCTACGAGCAGTACTTC
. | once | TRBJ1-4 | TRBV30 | CAWSVLGEKLFF | TGTGCCTGGAGTGTACTAGGAGAAAAACTGTTTTTT
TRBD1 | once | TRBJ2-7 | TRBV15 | CATRWTGGLSYEQYF | TGTGCCACGCGGTGGACAGGGGGCTTGTCCTACGAGCAGTACTTC
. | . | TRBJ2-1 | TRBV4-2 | CASSHRSGTNNEQFF | TGTGCCAGCAGCCACCGTAGCGGAACAAACAATGAGCAGTTCTTC
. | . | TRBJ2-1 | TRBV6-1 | CASARRRESYNEQFF | TGTGCCAGCGCCCGGCGGCGGGAATCCTACAATGAGCAGTTCTTC
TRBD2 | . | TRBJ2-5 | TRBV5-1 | CASSVNPSGGEQETQYF | TGCGCCAGCAGCGTGAACCCTAGCGGGGGAGAGCAAGAGACCCAGTACTTC
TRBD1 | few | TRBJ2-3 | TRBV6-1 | CASSETGTGADTQYF | TGTGCCAGCAGTGAAACCGGGACAGGCGCAGATACGCAGTATTTT
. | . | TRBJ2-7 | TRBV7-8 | CASSLVGRHRDEYF | TGTGCCAGCAGCTTAGTTGGTAGACATCGGGACGAATACTTC
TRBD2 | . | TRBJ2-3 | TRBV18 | CASSPPGLAGDTQYF | TGTGCCAGCTCCCCCCCTGGACTAGCGGGAGATACGCAGTATTTT
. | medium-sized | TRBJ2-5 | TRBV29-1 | CSVGDAAQYF | TGCAGCGTTGGTGACGCGGCCCAGTACTTC
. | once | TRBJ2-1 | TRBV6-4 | CASSDSWSSYNEQFF | TGTGCCAGCAGTGACTCGTGGAGCTCCTACAATGAGCAGTTCTTC
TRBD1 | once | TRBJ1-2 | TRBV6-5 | CASSYEQGRRGYTF | TGTGCCAGCAGTTACGAACAGGGGCGGCGAGGCTACACCTTC
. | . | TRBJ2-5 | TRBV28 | CASSLSLVELKTQYF | TGTGCCAGCAGTTTATCCCTAGTAGAATTAAAGACCCAGTACTTC
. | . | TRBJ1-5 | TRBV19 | CASSTRFNQPQHF | TGTGCCAGTAGTACCCGGTTCAATCAGCCCCAGCATTTT
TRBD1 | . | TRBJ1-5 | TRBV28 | CASSQGLPGQGIGNQPQHF | TGTGCCAGCAGCCAGGGTTTGCCGGGACAGGGAATTGGCAATCAGCCCCAGCATTTT
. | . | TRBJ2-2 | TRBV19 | CASSYGPGSNTGELFF | TGTGCCAGTAGCTACGGCCCAGGGTCGAACACCGGGGAGCTGTTTTTT
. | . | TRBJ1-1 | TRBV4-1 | CASSQFDSLNTEAFF | TGCGCCAGCAGCCAGTTCGACAGTTTGAACACTGAAGCTTTCTTT
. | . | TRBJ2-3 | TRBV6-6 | CASGETDTQYF | TGTGCCAGCGGGGAAACAGATACGCAGTATTTT
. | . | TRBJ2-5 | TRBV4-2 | CASSQEGTNQETQYF | TGTGCCAGCAGCCAAGAAGGGACAAACCAAGAGACCCAGTACTTC
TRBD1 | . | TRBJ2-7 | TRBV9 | CASSGGTGVSVQYF | TGTGCCAGCAGCGGCGGGACAGGAGTATCCGTGCAGTACTTC
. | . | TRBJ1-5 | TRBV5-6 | CASSQSGGRNQPQHF | TGTGCCAGCAGTCAGTCTGGGGGAAGGAATCAGCCCCAGCATTTT
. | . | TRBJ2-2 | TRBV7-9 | CASSLAGHNGGTGELFF | TGTGCCAGCAGCTTAGCGGGACACAACGGGGGCACCGGGGAGCTGTTTTTT
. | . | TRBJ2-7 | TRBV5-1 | CASSLAGGGGQVGQYF | TGCGCCAGCAGCTTGGCCGGGGGAGGGGGCCAGGTTGGGCAGTACTTC
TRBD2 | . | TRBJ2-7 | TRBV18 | CASSPLREGYEQYF | TGTGCCAGCTCACCACTCCGGGAGGGCTACGAGCAGTACTTC
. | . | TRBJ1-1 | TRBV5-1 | CASSLEPPGVGTEAFF | TGCGCCAGCAGCTTGGAACCCCCGGGGGTGGGCACTGAAGCTTTCTTT
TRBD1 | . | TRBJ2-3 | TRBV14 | CASSQLRTGPTDTQYF | TGTGCCAGCAGCCAACTCCGGACAGGGCCCACAGATACGCAGTATTTT
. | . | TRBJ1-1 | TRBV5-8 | CASSWSSIANTEAFF | TGTGCCAGCAGCTGGTCCTCGATCGCCAACACTGAAGCTTTCTTT
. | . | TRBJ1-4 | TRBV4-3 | CASSHPTATNEKLFF | TGCGCCAGCAGCCATCCAACTGCAACTAATGAAAAACTGTTTTTT
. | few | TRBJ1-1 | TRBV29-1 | CSVVKIRGGGAGNTEAFF | TGCAGCGTCGTGAAGATAAGAGGGGGAGGGGCTGGGAACACTGAAGCTTTCTTT
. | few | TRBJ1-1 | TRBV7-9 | CASSTGDREAFF | TGTGCCAGCAGCACTGGGGACCGAGAAGCTTTCTTT
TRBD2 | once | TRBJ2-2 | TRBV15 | CATSRGDLAGVTGELFF | TGTGCCACCAGCAGAGGCGACCTAGCGGGGGTAACCGGGGAGCTGTTTTTT
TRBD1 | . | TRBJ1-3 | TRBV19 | CARLTGGTGNTIYF | TGTGCCCGATTGACAGGGGGGACTGGAAACACCATATATTTT
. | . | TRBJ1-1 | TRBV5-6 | CASSLEQGTEAFF | TGTGCCAGCAGCTTGGAGCAGGGGACTGAAGCTTTCTTT
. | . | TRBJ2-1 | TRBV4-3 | CASSQDPPHGGILYNEQFF | TGCGCCAGCAGCCAAGATCCCCCTCACGGAGGCATCCTTTACAATGAGCAGTTCTTC
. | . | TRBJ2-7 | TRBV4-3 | CASSLKSGTALYEQYF | TGCGCCAGCAGCCTAAAGAGCGGGACAGCTTTATACGAGCAGTACTTC
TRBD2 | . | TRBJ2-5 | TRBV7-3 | CASSLTSGSGETQYF | TGTGCCAGCAGCTTAACTAGCGGGTCTGGAGAGACCCAGTACTTC
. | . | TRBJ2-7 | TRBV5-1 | CASSGDLDEDFSYEQYF | TGCGCCAGCAGCGGGGATCTCGACGAAGACTTCTCCTACGAGCAGTACTTC
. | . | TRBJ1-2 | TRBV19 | CASSIRGRDYGYTF | TGTGCCAGTAGTATTCGGGGCAGGGACTATGGCTACACCTTC